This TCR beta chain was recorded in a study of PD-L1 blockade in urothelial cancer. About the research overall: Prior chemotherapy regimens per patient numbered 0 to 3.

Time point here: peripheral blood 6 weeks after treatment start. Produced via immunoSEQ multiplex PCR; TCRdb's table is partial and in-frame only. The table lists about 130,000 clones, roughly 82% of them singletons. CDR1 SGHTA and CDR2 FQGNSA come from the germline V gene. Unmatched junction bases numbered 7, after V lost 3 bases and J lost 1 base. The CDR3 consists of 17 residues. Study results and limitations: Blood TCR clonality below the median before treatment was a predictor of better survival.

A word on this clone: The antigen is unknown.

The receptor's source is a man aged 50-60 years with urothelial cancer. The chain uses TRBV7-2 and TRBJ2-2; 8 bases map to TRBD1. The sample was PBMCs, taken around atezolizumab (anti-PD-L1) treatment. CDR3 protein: CASSLTTGTGNTGELFF. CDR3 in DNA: TGTGCCAGCAGCTTGACTACCGGGACAGGGAACACCGGGGAGCTGTTTTTT.